These 25 T cell receptor beta chains came from one sample sequenced in a study of T cells in Graves' hyperthyroidism and ophthalmopathy. RNA transcripts gave rise to amplified TCR beta CDR3 regions. A set of HTBI primers served as the primers for a first-round RT-PCR of the TCR CDR3. Each CDR3 protein is one row after TCRdb ran MiXCR on the multiplex PCR reads. The sample includes about 400,000 distinct CDR3 sequences, over 13% of them seen just once. The sequencing sample was made of blood. These TCRs come from a middle-aged man with Graves' ophthalmopathy.

This clonotype was recorded many times. This chain connects TRBV7-9 to TRBJ2-7, with D hard to call. V dropped 5 bases and J dropped 1 base, with 12 bases sitting between them. This CDR3 spans 14 amino acids. Per the germline V gene, CDR1 is SEHNR and CDR2 is FQNEAQ (reference sequence). The CDR3 DNA reads as TGTGCCAGCAGCGTCGAAACAAGGTCCTACGAGCAGTACTTC. Its protein is CASSVETRSYEQYF.

The J gene is TRBJ2-7, the V gene TRBV4-1; 9 nucleotides line up with TRBD2. With 1 base clipped from V and 2 bases from J, the junction kept 6 bases outside the gene matches. CDR3 length: 16 residues. CDR1 MGHRA and CDR2 YSYEKL come from the germline V gene. The CDR3 region is CASSQVPSGNTYEQYF. CDR3 bases: TGCGCCAGCAGCCAAGTTCCTAGCGGGAACACCTACGAGCAGTACTTC.

This clonotype has at least ten counts. The chain recombines TRBV18 with TRBJ1-1, with D unresolved. V was trimmed by 1 base and J by 1 base, leaving 7 bases between them. Germline CDR1 KGHSH, CDR2 LQKENI. The CDR3 loop spans 14 amino acids. CDR3 in DNA: TGTGCCAGCTCACCACTAACGGAGAACACTGAAGCTTTCTTT. Translated: CASSPLTENTEAFF.

At least ten counts were recorded for this clonotype. The chain couples TRBV20-1 to TRBJ2-7; D gene unclear. V dropped 0 bases and J dropped 2 bases, with 8 bases sitting between them. Germline V gene lookup returns CDR1 DFQATT and CDR2 SNEGSKA (reference sequence). CDR3 length equals 13 residues. CDR3 DNA sequence: TGCAGTGCTAGAGACCAGAAGGCCTACGAGCAGTACTTC. Its translation is CSARDQKAYEQYF.

The table lists this clonotype with a few counts. V and J are TRBV3-1 and TRBJ2-2; D is perhaps TRBD2 (6 bases). Germline V gene data show CDR1 as LGHDT and CDR2 as YNNKEL (reference sequence). Trimming removed 6 bases from V and 7 bases from J, with 15 bases in between. This CDR3 spans 14 amino acids. The CDR3 reads CASRLRGGVGELFF. Written as DNA, the CDR3 is TGTGCCAGCAGACTGAGAGGAGGGGTCGGGGAGCTGTTTTTT.

In its sample, this clonotype was seen a few times. The chain carries TRBV5-1 and TRBJ1-1, with TRBD1 identical over 10 bases. V shed 0 bases, J shed 3 bases, and the junction held 8 bases outside the gene matches. The CDR3 is made up of 17 amino acids. CDR1 and CDR2 (germline): SGHRS, YFSETQ. The DNA for the CDR3 is TGCGCCAGCAGCTTGGGACCCCGGACAGGGGGGGACACTGAAGCTTTCTTT. Its translation: CASSLGPRTGGDTEAFF.

The CDR3 nucleotides read TGCGCCAGCAGTAACAGCGGCCAAGAGACCCAGTACTTC. Its protein product is CASSNSGQETQYF. The V call is TRBV10-1, the J call TRBJ2-5; D perhaps matches TRBD2 (5 bases). The germline V and J ends were trimmed by 5 bases and 1 base, with 8 bases remaining between them. The CDR3 loop spans 13 amino acids. Germline values: CDR1 WNHNN, CDR2 SYGVQD (reference sequence).

In its sample, this clonotype was seen a few times. J is TRBJ2-5 and V is TRBV19, with D maybe TRBD2 (5 bases). The V gene lost 4 bases and the J gene lost 5 bases, with 11 bases spanning the gap. Germline CDR1 and CDR2: LNHDA and SQIVND (reference sequence). The CDR3 is 13 residues long. The CDR3 DNA sequence: TGTGCCAGTAGTACCACTAGTCTGGAGACCCAGTACTTC. Translated: CASSTTSLETQYF. The full variable domain, with the rest looked up from reference TRBV19 and TRBJ2-5, is DGGITQSPKYLFRKEGQNVTLSCEQNLNHDAMYWYRQDPGQGLRLIYYSQIVNDFQKGDIAEGYSVSREKKESFPLTVTSAQKNPTAFYLCASSTTSLETQYFGPGTRLLVL.

This clonotype was detected ten times or more. The chain uses TRBV18 and TRBJ2-7; D is undetermined. Germline CDR1 and CDR2: KGHSH and LQKENI. V was pared by 2 bases and J by 3 bases, with 23 bases between. The CDR3 is made up of 18 amino acids. CDR3 coding DNA: TGTGCCAGCTCACCAATCATGTTATACGGCGACCGTTACTACGAGCAGTACTTC. It specifies CASSPIMLYGDRYYEQYF.

This chain uses TRBV28 with TRBJ2-5, with 7 bases that match TRBD1. CDR1 MDHEN and CDR2 SYDVKM come from the germline V gene. The CDR3 consists of 16 residues. The J segment lost 5 bases and the V segment lost 6 bases, leaving 15 bases of the junction unmatched. In DNA, the CDR3 is TGTGCCAGCAGCAAAGCCAGGGGGTCCGGACAGGAGACCCAGTACTTC. Its translation: CASSKARGSGQETQYF.

This clonotype was found a few times. V usage is TRBV3-1 and J usage is TRBJ2-7; D is ambiguous. The V gene's germline CDR1 is LGHDT and CDR2 YNNKEL (reference sequence). CDR3 length: 12 amino acids. The germline V and J ends were trimmed by 3 bases and 4 bases, with 7 bases remaining between them. The CDR3 sequence is CASSQRLYEQYF. Written as DNA, the CDR3 is TGTGCCAGCAGCCAGAGATTATACGAGCAGTACTTC.

This clonotype was recorded at least ten times. The genes are TRBV10-3 and TRBJ1-1, with D hard to call. The germline V gene has CDR1 ENHRY and CDR2 SYGVKD. The CDR3 contains 15 residues. Trimming removed 3 bases at V and 10 bases at J, with 21 bases between. As DNA, the CDR3 is TGTGCCATCAGTGAATTTGGCCGAAGCGTTCGGGGAGCTTTCTTT. This gives the protein CAISEFGRSVRGAFF.

The table lists this clonotype with many counts. V usage is TRBV3-1 and J usage is TRBJ1-1, with unresolved D. V was cut by 5 bases and J by 2 bases, with 3 bases left in between. Per germline, CDR1 LGHDT and CDR2 YNNKEL (reference sequence). This CDR3 has 11 amino acids. In DNA form, the CDR3 reads TGTGCCAGCAGCTTTAACACTGAAGCTTTCTTT. It specifies CASSFNTEAFF.

Points on this clonotype: This may arise from a read error, as a much more abundant clone is one base away. The chain has TRBV5-8 and TRBJ2-3; D might be TRBD2 (7 bases). The CDR3 is 15 residues long. The V gene's germline CDR1 is SGHTS and CDR2 YDEGEE. V lost 0 bases and J lost 4, with 12 bases in between. CDR3 amino acids: CASSLVLGGADTQYF. DNA of the CDR3: TGTGCCAGCAGCTTGGTATTAGGGGGGGCAGATACGCAGTATTTT.

This clonotype has more than one count but fewer than ten. The chain recombines TRBV20-1 with TRBJ2-7; no clear D. The ends were cut back, 1 base at V and 2 bases at J, with 9 bases in the middle. CDR3 length: 13 residues. Germline V gives CDR1 DFQATT, CDR2 SNEGSKA (reference sequence). This chain's CDR3 is CSARGNEPYEQYF. Here the CDR3 DNA reads TGCAGTGCTAGAGGTAATGAGCCCTACGAGCAGTACTTC.

The genes are TRBV5-6 and TRBJ1-6; TRBD1 matches 11 bases. The CDR3 contains 16 residues. With V trimmed by 0 bases and J by 9 bases, 5 bases remained unmatched. In germline, CDR1 is SGHDT, CDR2 YYEEEE. CDR3 DNA sequence: TGTGCCAGCAGCTTGGCCACCGGGACAGGGGGTTCACCCCTCCACTTT. Encoded protein: CASSLATGTGGSPLHF.

This clonotype was observed a handful of times. The chain recombines TRBV19 with TRBJ1-4; D gene ambiguous. This CDR3 contains 15 residues. V was clipped by 5 bases and J by 6 bases, with 16 bases between them. Germline loops: CDR1 LNHDA, CDR2 SQIVND (reference sequence). The CDR3 sequence is CASSPDRGSHEKLFF. CDR3 in DNA: TGTGCCAGTAGTCCCGACCGGGGTTCACATGAAAAACTGTTTTTT.

The chain links TRBV4-1 to TRBJ2-1; perhaps D is TRBD1 or TRBD2 (5 bases each). This CDR3 is 16 amino acids long. Germline V CDR1 and CDR2: MGHRA, YSYEKL. Trimming shortened V by 3 bases and J by 5 bases, and 17 bases separated the two germline ends. The CDR3 is CASSQDHGDGDNEQFF. As DNA, the CDR3 is TGCGCCAGCAGCCAGGATCACGGGGACGGCGACAATGAGCAGTTCTTC.

There are a few counts of this clonotype. The chain recombines TRBV2 with TRBJ2-1; 7 bases line up with TRBD1. Germline CDR1 and CDR2: SNHLY and FYNNEI. The V and J ends lost 7 bases and 6 bases, in that order; junction bases with no gene match: 9. The CDR3 extends over 14 amino acids. CDR3 residues: CASIENRGCNEQFF. In DNA, the CDR3 is TGTGCCAGCATTGAGAACAGGGGCTGCAATGAGCAGTTCTTC.

This clonotype appeared a few times. The V call is TRBV24-1, the J call TRBJ2-3; TRBD2 agrees at 7 bases. The germline V gene has CDR1 KGHDR and CDR2 SFDVKD. The CDR3 is made up of 15 amino acids. With V trimmed by 9 bases and J by 3 bases, 11 bases remained unmatched. The CDR3 DNA reads TGTGCCACCTCGGAGCGGGAATCGTGGACAGATACGCAGTATTTT. This gives the protein CATSERESWTDTQYF.

Regarding this clonotype: Relative to the germline gene, one junction end is altered; a read error may explain this. The rearrangement uses TRBV5-5 and TRBJ1-1; D is uncertain. Germline CDR1 SGHKS, CDR2 YYEKEE (reference sequence). There are 14 residues in the CDR3. This CDR3 is CASSLVLGNTEALF. DNA for the CDR3: TGTGCCAGCAGCTTAGTATTAGGAAACACTGAAGCTCTCTTT. Together with reference TRBV5-5 and TRBJ1-1, the CDR3 gives the full variable domain: DAGVTQSPTHLIKTRGQQVTLRCSPISGHKSVSWYQQVLGQGPQFIFQYYEKEERGRGNFPDRFSARQFPNYSSELNVNALLLGDSALYLCASSLVLGNTEALFGQGTRLTVV.

The CDR3 spells CASSAQNYGYTF. The CDR3 nucleotides read TGCGCCAGCAGTGCCCAGAACTATGGCTACACCTTC. This chain uses TRBV10-2 with TRBJ1-2; no firm D call. The germline V gene encodes CDR1 WSHSY and CDR2 SAAADI. V was trimmed by 4 bases and J by 2 bases, leaving 5 bases between them. The CDR3 length is 12 residues.

This clonotype appeared many times. The rearrangement joins TRBV12-3 or TRBV12-4 to TRBJ2-3; D uncertain. The V end lost 4 bases, the J end lost 1 base, and 3 bases lay between the germline ends. The length of the CDR3 is 12 residues. The DNA of the CDR3 is TGTGCCAGCAGTTATGGCACAGATACGCAGTATTTT. Its protein is CASSYGTDTQYF.

This clonotype has at least ten counts. The gene calls are TRBV6-1 and TRBJ2-3; tentatively, D is TRBD1 (5 bases). Germline V gene lookup returns CDR1 MNHNS and CDR2 SASEGT. This CDR3 region has 15 residues. The V and J ends lost 6 bases and 3 bases respectively, with 16 bases between them. The CDR3 DNA follows: TGTGCCAGCAGAGGGCTCAGGGCAAGGACAGATACGCAGTATTTT. Residues: CASRGLRARTDTQYF.

This clonotype was found many times. The chain couples TRBV12-3 or TRBV12-4 to TRBJ2-4; 11 bases line up with TRBD2. The CDR3 is 14 amino acids. J gave up 6 bases and V 6 bases, and 4 bases lay outside the gene matches. The CDR3 loop reads CASSPLAGVNIQYF. DNA of the CDR3: TGTGCCAGCAGCCCACTAGCGGGGGTAAACATTCAGTACTTC.